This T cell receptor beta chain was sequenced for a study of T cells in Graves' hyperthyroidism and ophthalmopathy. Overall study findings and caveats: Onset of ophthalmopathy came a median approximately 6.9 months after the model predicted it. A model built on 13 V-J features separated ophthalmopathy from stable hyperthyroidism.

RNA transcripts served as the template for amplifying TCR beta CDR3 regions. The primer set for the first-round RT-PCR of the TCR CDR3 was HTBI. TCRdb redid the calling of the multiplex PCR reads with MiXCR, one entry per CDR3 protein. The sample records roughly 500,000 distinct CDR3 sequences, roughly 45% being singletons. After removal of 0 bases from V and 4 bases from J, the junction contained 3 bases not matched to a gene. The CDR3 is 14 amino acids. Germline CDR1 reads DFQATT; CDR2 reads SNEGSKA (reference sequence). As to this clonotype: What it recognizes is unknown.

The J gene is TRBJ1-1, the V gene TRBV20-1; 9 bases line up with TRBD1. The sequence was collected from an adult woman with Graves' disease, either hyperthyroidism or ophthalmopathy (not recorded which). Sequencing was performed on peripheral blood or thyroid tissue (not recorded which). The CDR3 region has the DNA TGCAGTGCTAGAGAGGGACAGGGTCTCACTGAAGCTTTCTTT. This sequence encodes CSAREGQGLTEAFF.